The 24 T cell receptor beta chains below come from one sample, sequenced in a study of cytomegalovirus exposure and HLA in healthy donors. The study ran its PCR with 60 Vbeta and 13 Jbeta primers. Sequencing was performed with immunoSEQ multiplex PCR; in TCRdb, only in-frame clones are kept and a portion is missing. This table has around 140,000 clones, about 75% appearing once. Sequenced: PBMCs. These TCRs come from a woman aged 40 to 50 in good health and CMV-seronegative.

This clone has only one observation. The chain couples TRBV10-3 to TRBJ2-7, with D possibly being TRBD1 (6 bases). The CDR3 has 13 amino acids. Trimming took 10 bases from V and 1 from J, leaving 14 bases between them. Per the germline V gene, CDR1 is ENHRY and CDR2 is SYGVKD. DNA of the CDR3: TGTGCCACACAGACAGGTGGTTCCTACGAGCAGTACTTC. Amino acids: CATQTGGSYEQYF.

The chain uses TRBV6-5 and TRBJ1-4; 7 bases match TRBD1. Losses at the gene ends were 8 bases for V and 4 bases for J; bases not matched to a gene: 4. The germline V gene has CDR1 MNHEY and CDR2 SVGAGI. CDR3 size: 13 residues. This CDR3 reads CASGDSYNEKLFF. The DNA of the CDR3 is TGTGCCAGCGGGGACAGTTATAATGAAAAACTGTTTTTT.

The CDR3 nucleotides read TGTGCCAGCAGCCACATCAGGGGTATTCGGGACACCGGGGAGCTGTTTTTT. Protein: CASSHIRGIRDTGELFF. This chain links TRBV14 with TRBJ2-2, with a weak D call TRBD1 (6 bases). The CDR3 sequence is 17 residues long. Trimming stripped 3 bases from V and 3 bases from J, with 17 bases between. Germline CDR1 and CDR2: SGHDN and FVKESK.

CDR3 residues: CASSVEVAGPYGYTF. In nucleotides, the CDR3 is TGTGCCAGCAGCGTAGAGGTGGCAGGGCCTTATGGCTACACCTTC. The chain couples TRBV9 to TRBJ1-2, with D possibly matching TRBD1 (5 bases). CDR3 length equals 15 residues. The V and J ends lost 0 bases and 5 bases respectively, with 14 bases between them. Germline-derived CDR1 and CDR2 are SGDLS and YYNGEE.

This clone was seen a few times. The J gene is TRBJ1-1, the V gene TRBV19; maybe TRBD1 (5 bases). The V gene lost 5 bases and the J gene lost 0 bases, with 10 bases spanning the gap. CDR1 LNHDA and CDR2 SQIVND come from the germline V gene (reference sequence). There are 14 residues in the CDR3. CDR3 nucleotides: TGTGCCAGTAGTGTGGACACGTTGAACACTGAAGCTTTCTTT. Translating it yields CASSVDTLNTEAFF.

The chain combines TRBV6-5 with TRBJ2-7, with 7 positions matching TRBD1. Germline V gives CDR1 MNHEY, CDR2 SVGAGI. The CDR3 spans 14 residues. V gave up 6 bases and J gave up 3 bases; unmatched junction bases: 8. CDR3 residues: CASSARDSYYEQYF. The CDR3 DNA reads TGTGCCAGCAGCGCCCGGGACAGTTACTACGAGCAGTACTTC.

The CDR3 is CASSHNWASAAYEQYF. CDR3 nucleotides: TGTGCCAGCAGCCATAACTGGGCTAGCGCTGCCTACGAGCAGTACTTC. This chain connects TRBV7-6 to TRBJ2-7; TRBD2 is a possible D gene (6 bases). In germline, CDR1 is SGHVS, CDR2 FNYEAQ. Trimming shortened V by 5 bases and J by 2 bases, and 19 bases separated the two germline ends. This CDR3 is built from 16 residues.

V is TRBV4-1 and J is TRBJ1-1; D not certain. The CDR3 is 13 amino acids. The germline CDR1 and CDR2 sequences are MGHRA and YSYEKL. With 2 bases removed from V and 5 bases from J, the gap between germline ends came to 9 bases. As DNA, the CDR3 is TGCGCCAGCAGCCAAATCCGCGGGACTGAAGCTTTCTTT. Its translation: CASSQIRGTEAFF.

The chain combines TRBV12-5 with TRBJ2-1; D is perhaps TRBD1 (6 bases). Trimming pared 9 bases from V and 2 bases from J, leaving 17 bases between. CDR1 is LGHNT and CDR2 is FRNRAP in the germline V gene. This CDR3 is built from 15 residues. The DNA of the CDR3 is TGTGCTAGCCGAGAGGGGGTCGAAACCTACAATGAGCAGTTCTTC. Translating it yields CASREGVETYNEQFF.

V gene TRBV7-8 combines with J gene TRBJ1-1; D is perhaps TRBD1 (5 bases). The V gene lost 5 bases and the J gene lost 7 bases, with 14 bases spanning the gap. This CDR3 is 13 amino acids long. Germline V gene lookup returns CDR1 SGHVS and CDR2 FQNEAQ. The CDR3 spells CASSTAGLREAFF. The CDR3 DNA is TGTGCCAGCAGCACCGCGGGACTTCGTGAAGCTTTCTTT.

V usage is TRBV4-3 and J usage is TRBJ2-7, with D possibly being TRBD2 (5 bases). CDR1 is LGHNA and CDR2 is YSLEER in the germline V gene. Trimming left V 0 bases short and J 2 bases short, with 14 bases between. This CDR3 is built from 16 residues. The DNA for the CDR3 is TGCGCCAGCAGCCAAGATCGGCCCGTCGGGACCTACGAGCAGTACTTC. This sequence encodes CASSQDRPVGTYEQYF.

The chain is built from TRBV5-8 and TRBJ1-4, with D maybe TRBD1 (6 bases). The CDR3 spans 15 residues. CDR1 is SGHTS and CDR2 is YDEGEE in the germline V gene. Between the trimmed V and J ends, which lost 5 bases and 8 bases, there was a span of 19 bases. The CDR3 nucleotides read TGTGCCAGCAGTCGTACAGGGACTAGACCCGAAAAACTGTTTTTT. This sequence encodes CASSRTGTRPEKLFF.

The gene calls are TRBV14 and TRBJ1-3; TRBD1 is a possible D gene (5 bases). Germline values: CDR1 SGHDN, CDR2 FVKESK. This CDR3 spans 15 amino acids. Trimming removed 5 bases from V and 0 bases from J, with 11 bases in between. This chain's CDR3 is CASSSLTVSGNTIYF. The CDR3 DNA sequence: TGTGCCAGCAGCTCATTGACAGTCTCTGGAAACACCATATATTTT. Combining the CDR3 with reference TRBV14 and TRBJ1-3 gives the whole variable domain EAGVTQFPSHSVIEKGQTVTLRCDPISGHDNLYWYRRVMGKEIKFLLHFVKESKQDESGMPNNRFLAERTGGTYSTLKVQPAELEDSGVYFCASSSLTVSGNTIYFGEGSWLTVV.

The chain has TRBV5-5 and TRBJ1-4, with a possible D match to TRBD1 (5 bases). Germline CDR1 SGHKS, CDR2 YYEKEE (reference sequence). Trimming removed 1 base from V and 0 bases from J, with 13 bases in between. CDR3 length equals 17 residues. The CDR3 loop is CASSLRQLVSTNEKLFF. CDR3 coding DNA: TGTGCCAGCAGCTTGCGACAGCTAGTTTCAACTAATGAAAAACTGTTTTTT. The full variable domain, with the rest looked up from reference TRBV5-5 and TRBJ1-4, is DAGVTQSPTHLIKTRGQQVTLRCSPISGHKSVSWYQQVLGQGPQFIFQYYEKEERGRGNFPDRFSARQFPNYSSELNVNALLLGDSALYLCASSLRQLVSTNEKLFFGSGTQLSVL.

In regard to this clone: Other DNA variants within this sample encode the same CDR3. CDR3 coding DNA: TGTGCCAGCTCACCGAGACAGGTGAACACTGAAGCTTTCTTT. Protein product: CASSPRQVNTEAFF. The chain recombines TRBV18 with TRBJ1-1; D may be TRBD1 (6 bases). V gave up 3 bases and J gave up 0 bases, with 8 bases separating them. This CDR3 contains 14 residues. The germline V gene has CDR1 KGHSH and CDR2 LQKENI.

This CDR3 reads CASSLVFRGGTYNEQFF. Written as DNA, the CDR3 is TGCGCCAGCAGCTTGGTGTTTCGCGGGGGCACCTACAATGAGCAGTTCTTC. The rearrangement links TRBV5-1 to TRBJ2-1; possibly TRBD2 for D (7 bases). Per the germline V gene, CDR1 is SGHRS and CDR2 is YFSETQ. Trimming removed 0 bases at V and 2 bases at J, with 15 bases between. The CDR3 runs 17 residues.

The rearrangement joins TRBV7-9 to TRBJ2-7; 7 bases match TRBD1. Germline loops: CDR1 SEHNR, CDR2 FQNEAQ (reference sequence). V was clipped by 2 bases and J by 3 bases; unmatched bases: 7. The CDR3 sequence is 15 residues long. The CDR3 nucleotides are TGTGCCAGCAGCTTATGGCCAAGACAGGGCTACGAGCAGTACTTC. It is translated as CASSLWPRQGYEQYF.

The chain employs TRBV6-1 and TRBJ2-7; 10 bases agree with TRBD1. The germline V gene encodes CDR1 MNHNS and CDR2 SASEGT. The CDR3 has 15 amino acids. V lost 6 bases, J lost 5 bases, and 10 bases stayed unmatched. The chain's CDR3 is CASSPSGTGAHEQYF. Here the CDR3 DNA reads TGTGCCAGCAGCCCATCCGGGACAGGGGCCCACGAGCAGTACTTC.

The rearrangement joins TRBV5-1 to TRBJ1-1, with 7 positions matching TRBD1. V trimming: 2 bases; J trimming: 7 bases; junction bases outside the gene matches: 8. The CDR3 consists of 14 residues. Germline CDR1 is SGHRS and CDR2 is YFSETQ. CDR3 DNA sequence: TGCGCCAGCAGCTTTAGGGGGCCTGGGCGTGAAGCTTTCTTT. As protein: CASSFRGPGREAFF.

The chain carries TRBV7-6 and TRBJ1-5; D is perhaps TRBD1 (5 bases). The CDR3 runs 17 residues. Trimming pared 2 bases from V and 5 bases from J, leaving 19 bases between. Germline V gene sequence: CDR1 SGHVS, CDR2 FNYEAQ. The CDR3 bases are TGTGCCAGCAGCTTATTTGCTCTGGGGGGACCTCATCAGCCCCAGCATTTT. Its protein product is CASSLFALGGPHQPQHF.

V gene TRBV7-6 combines with J gene TRBJ1-2; possibly TRBD1 for D (6 bases). Looked up from germline, CDR1 is SGHVS and CDR2 is FNYEAQ. V lost 4 bases and J lost 3, with 12 bases in between. The CDR3 has 14 amino acids. DNA for the CDR3: TGTGCCAGCAGCTCTTGGACAGCGGACTATGGCTACACCTTC. Protein sequence: CASSSWTADYGYTF.

The chain recombines TRBV5-1 with TRBJ2-3; 8 bases line up with TRBD2. The V and J ends lost 9 bases and 4 bases, in that order; junction bases with no gene match: 13. The CDR3 totals 15 residues. Germline V gene sequence: CDR1 SGHRS, CDR2 YFSETQ. The CDR3 loop reads CATRGGVRAADTQYF. CDR3 DNA: TGCGCCACCCGGGGGGGGGTGCGGGCGGCAGATACGCAGTATTTT.

This clone showed up just once. The genes are TRBV6-1 and TRBJ1-2; D perhaps matches TRBD1 (6 bases). CDR1 is MNHNS, CDR2 SASEGT, per germline. V was cut by 4 bases and J by 12 bases, with 12 bases left in between. The CDR3 has 11 residues. The CDR3 protein is CASSGTGLDTF. The CDR3 bases are TGTGCCAGCAGTGGAACAGGGTTGGACACCTTC.

This clone was seen a few times. The chain combines TRBV13 with TRBJ1-2, with 7 bases fitting TRBD1. The V gene's germline CDR1 is PRHDT and CDR2 FYEKMQ (reference sequence). J lost 4 bases, V lost 3 bases, and 8 bases had no gene match. The CDR3 runs 15 residues. CDR3 protein: CASSLYRGRSYGYTF. The CDR3 coding sequence is TGTGCCAGCAGCTTGTACAGGGGACGGAGCTATGGCTACACCTTC.